The 18 T cell receptor beta chains presented below share a single source sample, sequenced in a study of identical twins. TCRdb reprocessed the 5' RACE reads via MiXCR and lists one record per CDR3 protein. The profile shows 700,000 or so distinct CDR3 sequences, about 20% of them singletons. The same sample was also used in a study of T cells expressing NK-cell markers.

Sequenced: PBMCs. The receptors were gathered from a woman younger than 35 in good health.

This chain links TRBV29-1 with TRBJ2-4, with 9 bases matching TRBD2. Germline V lookup: CDR1 SQVTM, CDR2 ANQGSEA. The CDR3 has 13 amino acids. V shed 1 base and J 7 bases; nucleotides not matched to a gene: 2. Here the CDR3 DNA reads TGCAGCGTTGAAGGTGCGGGGGGGAACATTCAGTACTTC. This encodes CSVEGAGGNIQYF.

The chain employs TRBV14 and TRBJ1-3, with D perhaps matching TRBD1 (6 bases). This CDR3 is 14 amino acids long. V gave up 0 bases and J gave up 9 bases, with 12 bases separating them. The germline CDR1 and CDR2 sequences are SGHDN and FVKESK. CDR3 DNA: TGTGCCAGCAGCCAAGACCGGGGCAGGGGCACCATATATTTT. Its translation is CASSQDRGRGTIYF.

The rearrangement joins TRBV3-1 to TRBJ2-5; 8 nucleotides match TRBD2. The CDR3 totals 16 residues. CDR1 and CDR2 (germline): LGHDT, YNNKEL (reference sequence). V trimming: 6 bases; J trimming: 4 bases; junction bases outside the gene matches: 13. The CDR3: CASSHGRGGLRETQYF. The CDR3 bases are TGTGCCAGCAGTCACGGACGCGGGGGGCTTCGAGAGACCCAGTACTTC.

This clonotype was picked up many times. J is TRBJ1-1 and V is TRBV20-1; a weak D match, TRBD1 (5 bases). Germline V CDR1 and CDR2: DFQATT, SNEGSKA (reference sequence). CDR3 length: 12 residues. Trimming removed 3 bases from V and 5 bases from J, with 10 bases in between. The CDR3 region is CSASMGETEAFF. The CDR3 bases are TGCAGTGCTAGTATGGGGGAGACTGAAGCTTTCTTT.

Points on this clonotype: A read error may be the cause here, since a much bigger clone is one base away. V and J are TRBV7-9 and TRBJ2-5; no clear D. The CDR3 covers 11 residues. V was trimmed by 6 bases and J by 4 bases, leaving 6 bases between them. From germline, CDR1 is SEHNR and CDR2 FQNEAQ (reference sequence). In nucleotides, the CDR3 is TGTGCCAGCAGAGGAGCAGAGACCCAGTACTTC. Translating it yields CASRGAETQYF.

The rearrangement links TRBV18 to TRBJ2-3, with D possibly called TRBD1 or TRBD2 (5 bases each). From germline, CDR1 is KGHSH and CDR2 LQKENI. Trimming left V 3 bases short and J 4 bases short, with 14 bases between. The CDR3 is 15 amino acids. CDR3 coding DNA: TGTGCCAGCTCACCTACGAGGGGATTGTCAGATACGCAGTATTTT. This encodes CASSPTRGLSDTQYF.

This clonotype was seen more than once but under ten times. V usage is TRBV12-3 or TRBV12-4 and J usage is TRBJ1-5; D perhaps matches TRBD1 (6 bases). The CDR3 is 12 residues long. Trimming removed 7 bases at V and 6 bases at J, with 10 bases between. CDR3 sequence reads: CASTSGAQPQHF. In nucleotides, the CDR3 is TGTGCCAGCACCTCGGGGGCTCAGCCCCAGCATTTT.

This clonotype was seen only a few times. The chain is built from TRBV5-1 and TRBJ2-7; maybe TRBD1 (6 bases). The CDR3 length is 16 residues. CDR1 and CDR2 (germline): SGHRS, YFSETQ. Trimming pared 0 bases from V and 5 bases from J, leaving 18 bases between. The DNA of the CDR3 is TGCGCCAGCAGCTTGGATCCAGGGGCTATTGGCCACGAGCAGTACTTC. Protein: CASSLDPGAIGHEQYF.

This chain connects TRBV12-3 or TRBV12-4 to TRBJ2-7; tentatively, D is TRBD1 (6 bases). V lost 7 bases and J lost 6, with 13 bases in between. The CDR3 totals 12 residues. CDR3 protein: CASTPGAGEQYF. CDR3 nucleotide sequence: TGTGCCAGCACTCCAGGGGCTGGCGAGCAGTACTTC.

This clonotype was counted ten times or more. The chain recombines TRBV29-1 with TRBJ2-7, with D perhaps being TRBD1 or TRBD2 (5 bases each). Trimming cost V 4 bases and J 5 bases, with 15 bases left between them. Germline CDR1 SQVTM, CDR2 ANQGSEA. CDR3 length equals 13 residues. CDR3: CSVVGAGRNEQYF. CDR3 bases: TGCAGCGTTGTCGGGGCAGGGCGGAACGAGCAGTACTTC.

In this sample, this clonotype turned up a few times. The chain is built from TRBV5-1 and TRBJ2-3; 10 bases map to TRBD2. CDR1 and CDR2 (germline): SGHRS, YFSETQ. The ends lost 6 bases at V and 3 bases at J; junction bases unmatched: 4. The length of the CDR3 is 14 residues. The CDR3, as DNA: TGCGCCAGCAATTTAGCGGGAGGAACAGATACGCAGTATTTT. Translated: CASNLAGGTDTQYF.

The chain is built from TRBV20-1 and TRBJ2-5, with D possibly matching TRBD2 (5 bases). The CDR3 is 13 amino acids. CDR1 and CDR2 (germline): DFQATT, SNEGSKA (reference sequence). The V end lost 4 bases, the J end lost 2 bases, and 11 bases lay between the germline ends. The CDR3 reads CSAKTDWQETQYF. For the CDR3, the DNA is TGCAGTGCTAAAACGGACTGGCAAGAGACCCAGTACTTC.

This chain links TRBV10-3 with TRBJ2-1; TRBD2 might be the D (7 bases). V was trimmed by 6 bases and J by 0 bases, leaving 18 bases between them. The CDR3 has 17 amino acids. The V gene's germline CDR1 is ENHRY and CDR2 SYGVKD. The CDR3: CAIRRGGRSVSYNEQFF. The CDR3 DNA is TGTGCCATCAGGAGGGGGGGGCGAAGCGTCTCCTACAATGAGCAGTTCTTC.

This clonotype was recorded only once. This chain joins TRBV14 and TRBJ2-5, with TRBD1 as a possible D gene (6 bases). The germline V and J ends were trimmed by 1 base and 1 base, with 19 bases remaining between them. The CDR3 is 18 residues long. Germline-derived CDR1 and CDR2 are SGHDN and FVKESK. CDR3 amino acids: CASSQVHPVVRGQETQYF. The DNA of the CDR3 is TGTGCCAGCAGCCAAGTACATCCGGTTGTCAGGGGCCAAGAGACCCAGTACTTC.

This clonotype was observed a handful of times. V and J are TRBV20-1 and TRBJ2-7; TRBD2 agrees at 7 bases. CDR1 DFQATT and CDR2 SNEGSKA come from the germline V gene (reference sequence). The CDR3 contains 16 residues. The V and J ends lost 2 bases and 7 bases, in that order; junction bases with no gene match: 17. The CDR3 bases are TGCAGTGCTAGATCCTCCGGGACTACTCACCTGGGAGAGCAGTACTTC. Its protein is CSARSSGTTHLGEQYF.

This clonotype showed up just a few times. The chain carries TRBV12-3 or TRBV12-4 and TRBJ2-1, with 8 bases matching TRBD2. The CDR3 length is 17 residues. The trim removed 1 base at V and 3 bases at J, leaving 8 bases unmatched. This chain's CDR3 is CASSLEGSGTYYNEQFF. CDR3 DNA: TGTGCCAGCAGTTTAGAGGGTAGCGGGACTTACTACAATGAGCAGTTCTTC.

This clonotype appeared a few times. The chain's CDR3 is CASSRSTGPGELFF. The CDR3 DNA reads as TGTGCCAGCAGCCGATCGACAGGGCCCGGGGAGCTGTTTTTT. This chain links TRBV11-3 with TRBJ2-2; TRBD1 matches 7 bases. Per the germline V gene, CDR1 is SGHNT and CDR2 is YENEEA. Losses at the gene ends were 5 bases for V and 6 bases for J; bases not matched to a gene: 6. CDR3 length: 14 amino acids.

In this sample, this clonotype turned up a few times. The chain combines TRBV15 with TRBJ2-7, with 9 bases identical to TRBD1. Germline V gives CDR1 LNHNV, CDR2 YYDKDF (reference sequence). CDR3 length: 15 residues. J was trimmed by 3 bases and V by 4 bases; bases with no gene match: 7. The CDR3 region is CATSISGQGNYEQYF. In nucleotides, the CDR3 is TGTGCCACCAGCATCTCGGGACAGGGAAACTACGAGCAGTACTTC.